This T cell receptor beta chain was found in a study of T cells in Graves' hyperthyroidism and ophthalmopathy. Whole-study results and caveats: A model of 13 V-J features distinguished ophthalmopathy from stable hyperthyroidism. Blood also held most thyroid clonotypes expanded beyond 0.001.

The CDR3 spans 14 residues. Germline V gives CDR1 SGHKS, CDR2 YYEKEE (reference sequence). V was pared by 2 bases and J by 3 bases, with 12 bases between. In this sample, this clonotype turned up many times. Its antigen is as yet unknown. RNA transcripts provided the source from which TCR beta CDR3 regions were amplified. Primed by the HTBI set, a first-round RT-PCR was run on the TCR CDR3. Each CDR3 protein is one row after TCRdb ran MiXCR on the multiplex PCR reads. The sample gives about 270,000 distinct CDR3 sequences, roughly 22% of which show up once; 50% to 75% is in the top ten. Source material: blood. V is TRBV5-5 and J is TRBJ2-7; D assignment may be TRBD1 or TRBD2 (5 bases each). This receptor was taken from a man younger than 40 with Graves' ophthalmopathy. CDR3: CASSFGGHFYEQYF. The CDR3 nucleotides read TGTGCCAGCAGCTTTGGAGGACATTTCTACGAGCAGTACTTC. Combining the CDR3 with reference TRBV5-5 and TRBJ2-7 gives the whole variable domain DAGVTQSPTHLIKTRGQQVTLRCSPISGHKSVSWYQQVLGQGPQFIFQYYEKEERGRGNFPDRFSARQFPNYSSELNVNALLLGDSALYLCASSFGGHFYEQYFGPGTRLTVT.